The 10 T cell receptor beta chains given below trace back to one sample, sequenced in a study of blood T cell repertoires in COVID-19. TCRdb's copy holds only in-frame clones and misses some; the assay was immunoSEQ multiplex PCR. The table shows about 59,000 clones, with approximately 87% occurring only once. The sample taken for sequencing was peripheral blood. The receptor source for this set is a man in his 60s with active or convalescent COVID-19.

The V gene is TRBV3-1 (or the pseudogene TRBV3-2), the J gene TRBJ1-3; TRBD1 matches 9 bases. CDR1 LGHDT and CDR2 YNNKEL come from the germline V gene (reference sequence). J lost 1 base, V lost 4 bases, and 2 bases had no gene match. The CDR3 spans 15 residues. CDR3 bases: TGTGCCAGCAGCCCCGGGACAGGGTCTGGAAACACCATATATTTT. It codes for CASSPGTGSGNTIYF.

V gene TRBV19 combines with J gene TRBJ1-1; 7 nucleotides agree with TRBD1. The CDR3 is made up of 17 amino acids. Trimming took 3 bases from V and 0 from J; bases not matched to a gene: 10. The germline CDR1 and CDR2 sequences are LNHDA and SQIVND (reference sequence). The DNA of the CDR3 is TGTGCCAGTAGTATGAGAAGACCGGGACAGTTGAACACTGAAGCTTTCTTT. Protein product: CASSMRRPGQLNTEAFF.

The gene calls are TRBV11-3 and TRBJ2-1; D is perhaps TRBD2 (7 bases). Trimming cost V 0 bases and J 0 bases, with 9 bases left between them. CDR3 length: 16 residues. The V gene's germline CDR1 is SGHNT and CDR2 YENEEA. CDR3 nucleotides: TGTGCCAGCAGCTTAGAAGGGGGGGTCTCCTACAATGAGCAGTTCTTC. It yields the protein CASSLEGGVSYNEQFF.

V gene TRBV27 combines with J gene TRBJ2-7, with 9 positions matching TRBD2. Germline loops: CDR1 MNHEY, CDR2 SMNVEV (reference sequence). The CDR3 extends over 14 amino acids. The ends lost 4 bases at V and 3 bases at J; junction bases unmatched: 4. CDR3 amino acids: CASSWIAGDYEQYF. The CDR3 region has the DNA TGTGCCAGCAGTTGGATAGCGGGAGACTACGAGCAGTACTTC.

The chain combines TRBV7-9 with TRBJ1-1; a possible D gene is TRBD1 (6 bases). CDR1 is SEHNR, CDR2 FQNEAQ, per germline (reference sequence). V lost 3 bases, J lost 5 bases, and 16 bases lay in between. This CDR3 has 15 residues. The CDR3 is CASSFNTGRGTEAFF. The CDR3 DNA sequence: TGTGCCAGCAGCTTCAACACAGGGAGAGGAACTGAAGCTTTCTTT.

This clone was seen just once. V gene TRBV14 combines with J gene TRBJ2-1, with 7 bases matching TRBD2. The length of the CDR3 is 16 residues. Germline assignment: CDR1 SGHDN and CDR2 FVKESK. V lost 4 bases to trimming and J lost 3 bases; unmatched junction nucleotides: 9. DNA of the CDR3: TGTGCCAGCAGCCCCCTTCTTGCGGGGGACTACAATGAGCAGTTCTTC. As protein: CASSPLLAGDYNEQFF.

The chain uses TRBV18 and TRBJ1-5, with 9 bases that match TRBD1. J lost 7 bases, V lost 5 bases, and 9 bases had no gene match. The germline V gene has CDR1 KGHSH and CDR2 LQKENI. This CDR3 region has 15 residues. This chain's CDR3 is CASSSGQGHRQPQHF. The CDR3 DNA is TGTGCCAGCTCATCGGGACAGGGACATCGACAGCCCCAGCATTTT. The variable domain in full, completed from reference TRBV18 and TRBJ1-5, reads NAGVMQNPRHLVRRRGQEARLRCSPMKGHSHVYWYRQLPEEGLKFMVYLQKENIIDESGMPKERFSAEFPKEGPSILRIQQVVRGDSAAYFCASSSGQGHRQPQHFGDGTRLSIL.

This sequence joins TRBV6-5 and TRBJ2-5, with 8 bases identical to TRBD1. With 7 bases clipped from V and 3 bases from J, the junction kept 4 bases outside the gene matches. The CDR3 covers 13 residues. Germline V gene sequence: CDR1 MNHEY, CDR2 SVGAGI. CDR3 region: CASTPTGEETQYF. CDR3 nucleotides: TGTGCCAGCACCCCGACAGGGGAAGAGACCCAGTACTTC.

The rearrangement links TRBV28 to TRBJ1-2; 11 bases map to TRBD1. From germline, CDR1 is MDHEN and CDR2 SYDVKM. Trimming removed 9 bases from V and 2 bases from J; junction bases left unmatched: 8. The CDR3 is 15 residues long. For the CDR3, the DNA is TGTGCCAGTCGGGTTGGGACAGGGGGAAACTATGGCTACACCTTC. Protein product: CASRVGTGGNYGYTF.

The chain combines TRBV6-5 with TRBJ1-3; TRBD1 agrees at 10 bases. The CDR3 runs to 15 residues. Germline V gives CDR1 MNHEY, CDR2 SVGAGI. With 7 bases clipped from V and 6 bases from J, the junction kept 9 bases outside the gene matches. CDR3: CASMPDRGLLNTIYF. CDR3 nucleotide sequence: TGTGCCAGCATGCCCGACAGGGGGCTTTTAAACACCATATATTTT.